The 30 T cell receptor beta chains in this list originate from one sample, sequenced in a study of T cells in Graves' hyperthyroidism and ophthalmopathy. From RNA transcripts, TCR beta CDR3 regions were amplified. The study used the HTBI primer set for a first-round RT-PCR of the TCR CDR3. TCRdb analysed the multiplex PCR reads with MiXCR anew, one entry per CDR3 protein. The top ten clones hold approximately 8.4% of a sample with about 720,000 distinct CDR3 sequences, around 15% of them seen once. Sequenced material: blood. The source of these receptors is a man aged 18-30 years with Graves' hyperthyroidism.

This chain joins TRBV5-1 and TRBJ2-5; 14 nucleotides align to TRBD2. The CDR3 is made up of 16 amino acids. Trimming took 4 bases from V and 2 from J; bases not matched to a gene: 4. Germline-derived CDR1 and CDR2 are SGHRS and YFSETQ. In DNA form, the CDR3 reads TGCGCCAGCAGCGCCGGGACTAGCGGGGGACAAGAGACCCAGTACTTC. This codes for CASSAGTSGGQETQYF.

The sample holds many counts of this clonotype. V usage is TRBV20-1 and J usage is TRBJ1-2, with 7 positions matching TRBD1. The J segment lost 3 bases and the V segment lost 0 bases, leaving 4 bases of the junction unmatched. The CDR3 is 14 residues long. Germline CDR1 DFQATT, CDR2 SNEGSKA (reference sequence). The CDR3 sequence: CSARDAGGYYGYTF. The CDR3 nucleotides are TGCAGTGCTAGAGATGCAGGGGGGTACTATGGCTACACCTTC.

In this sample, this clonotype turned up a few times. The chain recombines TRBV9 with TRBJ2-6; 11 bases are shared with TRBD1. CDR1 is SGDLS, CDR2 YYNGEE, per germline. Germline trimming cut 0 bases from V and 4 bases from J; bases unmatched to any gene: 9. This CDR3 is built from 19 residues. CDR3 nucleotide sequence: TGTGCCAGCAGCGTAGGGATCGGACAGGGGGCAGCCGGGGCCAACGTCCTGACTTTC. This encodes CASSVGIGQGAAGANVLTF.

This clonotype has at least ten counts. The chain combines TRBV11-2 with TRBJ2-2, with a weak D call TRBD2 (5 bases). V was cut by 6 bases and J by 0 bases, with 17 bases left in between. The CDR3 is made up of 17 amino acids. The germline gives CDR1 SGHAT, CDR2 FQNNGV. The CDR3 spells CASSHPARVSNTGELFF. The CDR3 bases are TGTGCCAGCAGTCACCCTGCGCGGGTGTCGAACACCGGGGAGCTGTTTTTT.

This clonotype was detected many times. The chain links TRBV5-1 to TRBJ2-1; 11 positions match TRBD2. The germline V gene has CDR1 SGHRS and CDR2 YFSETQ. This CDR3 has 16 amino acids. V gave up 3 bases and J gave up 3 bases; unmatched junction bases: 5. CDR3 in amino acids: CASSSSGTSGYNEQFF. The CDR3 nucleotides are TGCGCCAGCAGCTCTTCCGGGACTAGCGGCTACAATGAGCAGTTCTTC. The full variable domain, completed using reference TRBV5-1 and TRBJ2-1, is KAGVTQTPRYLIKTRGQQVTLSCSPISGHRSVSWYQQTPGQGLQFLFEYFSETQRNKGNFPGRFSGRQFSNSRSEMNVSTLELGDSALYLCASSSSGTSGYNEQFFGPGTRLTVL.

This clonotype occurred many times. This chain uses TRBV28 with TRBJ2-1; 9 bases line up with TRBD2. Germline CDR1 MDHEN, CDR2 SYDVKM. The CDR3 has 16 amino acids. The J segment lost 10 bases and the V segment lost 5 bases, leaving 15 bases of the junction unmatched. The CDR3 nucleotides read TGTGCCAGCAGTCTCCTAACTAGCGGGCCGACGGGGGAGCAGTTCTTC. Its protein product is CASSLLTSGPTGEQFF.

This clonotype was recorded a few times. The chain uses TRBV5-1 and TRBJ2-7; TRBD1 or TRBD2 may be the D gene (6 bases each). The CDR3 extends over 14 amino acids. Trimming took 4 bases from V and 6 from J, leaving 17 bases between them. Germline CDR1 SGHRS, CDR2 YFSETQ. The CDR3 nucleotides read TGCGCCAGCAGCAGACTGACGGGGGCGGGCGAGCAGTACTTC. The encoded protein is CASSRLTGAGEQYF.

This clonotype was seen more than once but under ten times. The rearrangement links TRBV30 to TRBJ2-7, with TRBD1 identical over 10 bases. From germline, CDR1 is GTSNPN and CDR2 SVGIG (reference sequence). The CDR3 has 14 amino acids. The trim removed 2 bases at V and 5 bases at J, leaving 6 bases unmatched. The CDR3 sequence is CAWSIPGQGNEQYF. CDR3 DNA: TGTGCCTGGAGTATCCCGGGACAGGGGAACGAGCAGTACTTC.

This clonotype appeared a few times. The chain joins TRBV12-3 or TRBV12-4 to TRBJ2-1, with D possibly being TRBD2 (6 bases). The CDR3 extends over 14 amino acids. The germline V and J ends were trimmed by 7 bases and 6 bases, with 16 bases remaining between them. CDR3 sequence reads: CASKTSNGANEQFF. CDR3 coding DNA: TGTGCCAGCAAAACTAGCAACGGCGCCAATGAGCAGTTCTTC.

This clonotype was seen a few times. The CDR3 DNA reads TGTGCCAGCAGCTTAGCAGGGACGGGCCGTGAAGCTTTCTTT. Translated, it gives CASSLAGTGREAFF. The rearrangement uses TRBV13 and TRBJ1-1, with a possible D match to TRBD1 (5 bases). V was cut by 1 base and J by 7 bases, with 13 bases left in between. The length of the CDR3 is 14 residues. Germline CDR1 reads PRHDT; CDR2 reads FYEKMQ (reference sequence).

The gene calls are TRBV7-8 and TRBJ1-5; D is unresolved. The CDR3 is 15 residues long. CDR1 and CDR2 from the germline V gene are SGHVS and FQNEAQ. The V end lost 5 bases, the J end lost 3 bases, and 14 bases lay between the germline ends. The CDR3 region has the DNA TGTGCCAGCAGCCCCTCCGGAGGAACCAATCAGCCCCAGCATTTT. Protein: CASSPSGGTNQPQHF.

This clonotype occurred a few times. The V and J genes are TRBV4-1 and TRBJ2-1, with 8 positions matching TRBD1. The CDR3 runs to 20 residues. The ends lost 3 bases at V and 0 bases at J; junction bases unmatched: 16. In germline, CDR1 is MGHRA, CDR2 YSYEKL. This CDR3 reads CASSHLGGRGRISSYNEQFF. The CDR3 DNA reads TGCGCCAGCAGCCACCTAGGAGGCAGGGGGCGGATTAGCTCCTACAATGAGCAGTTCTTC.

This clonotype has a handful of counts. The chain carries TRBV11-1 and TRBJ2-2; 8 bases align to TRBD2. The germline V gene has CDR1 SGHAT and CDR2 FQDESV (reference sequence). The CDR3 totals 17 residues. Trimming took 5 bases from V and 5 from J; bases not matched to a gene: 13. The CDR3 region has the DNA TGTGCCAGCAGCCCTCCGGGCGCGGGAGGTCGTACCGGGGAGCTGTTTTTT. It translates to CASSPPGAGGRTGELFF.

The sample holds many counts of this clonotype. The rearrangement uses TRBV27 and TRBJ2-7; D is uncertain. Germline loops: CDR1 MNHEY, CDR2 SMNVEV (reference sequence). The germline V and J ends were trimmed by 2 bases and 3 bases, with 8 bases remaining between them. The CDR3 loop spans 13 amino acids. For the CDR3, the DNA is TGTGCCAGCAGTTTAGGTCAGAACTACGAGCAGTACTTC. Its translation: CASSLGQNYEQYF.

This clonotype has at least ten counts. The gene calls are TRBV11-1 and TRBJ2-7; D possibly corresponds to TRBD1 (6 bases). CDR3 length equals 13 residues. Germline V gene sequence: CDR1 SGHAT, CDR2 FQDESV (reference sequence). Between the trimmed V and J ends, which lost 2 bases and 5 bases, there was a span of 10 bases. The DNA of the CDR3 is TGTGCCAGCAGCTTAACAGGGCTCAACGAGCAGTACTTC. Translated, it gives CASSLTGLNEQYF.

V usage is TRBV6-1 and J usage is TRBJ1-3; D uncertain. CDR1 is MNHNS, CDR2 SASEGT, per germline. The ends were cut back, 5 bases at V and 2 bases at J, with 7 bases in the middle. The CDR3 loop spans 13 amino acids. CDR3 protein: CASSTRAGNTIYF. As DNA, the CDR3 is TGTGCCAGCAGTACGAGGGCTGGAAACACCATATATTTT.

This clonotype was seen a handful of times. The rearrangement uses TRBV20-1 and TRBJ2-7; TRBD2 agrees at 7 bases. Germline CDR1 reads DFQATT; CDR2 reads SNEGSKA (reference sequence). The CDR3 length is 14 residues. Losses at the gene ends were 5 bases for V and 5 bases for J; bases not matched to a gene: 12. The CDR3 loop is CSALAVAGADEQYF. DNA of the CDR3: TGCAGTGCTCTAGCGGTAGCCGGAGCTGACGAGCAGTACTTC.

The gene calls are TRBV7-2 and TRBJ2-3; D remains unclear. V gave up 1 base and J gave up 0 bases, with 8 bases separating them. The CDR3 has 15 amino acids. The germline CDR1 and CDR2 sequences are SGHTA and FQGNSA. This CDR3 reads CASSLVLESTDTQYF. DNA of the CDR3: TGTGCCAGCAGCTTAGTTCTAGAAAGCACAGATACGCAGTATTTT.

This clonotype was detected ten times or more. The chain recombines TRBV2 with TRBJ2-7; TRBD1 agrees at 9 bases. In germline, CDR1 is SNHLY, CDR2 FYNNEI. V lost 8 bases, J lost 5 bases, and 7 bases stayed unmatched. CDR3 length: 13 residues. DNA for the CDR3: TGTGCCAGCTTACGGACAGGGGAAGACGAGCAGTACTTC. Its translation is CASLRTGEDEQYF.

This clonotype was counted between two and nine times. This chain uses TRBV25-1 with TRBJ2-5; 7 nucleotides align to TRBD2. Germline CDR1 MGHDK, CDR2 SYGVNS. J was trimmed by 1 base and V by 4 bases; bases with no gene match: 3. The CDR3 loop spans 14 amino acids. Written as DNA, the CDR3 is TGTGCCAGCAGTGTAGGGACTATCCAAGAGACCCAGTACTTC. Its translation is CASSVGTIQETQYF.

This clonotype has at least ten counts. V gene TRBV7-9 combines with J gene TRBJ1-4; D not resolved. The CDR3 has 16 residues. Trimming shortened V by 2 bases and J by 4 bases, and 14 bases separated the two germline ends. Per the germline V gene, CDR1 is SEHNR and CDR2 is FQNEAQ (reference sequence). CDR3 loop: CASSLQVIGFNEKLFF. DNA for the CDR3: TGTGCCAGCAGCTTACAAGTGATCGGGTTTAATGAAAAACTGTTTTTT.

This clonotype has ten or more counts. The chain carries TRBV20-1 and TRBJ2-7, with 7 bases that match TRBD1. J was trimmed by 7 bases and V by 1 base; bases with no gene match: 4. CDR1 and CDR2 from the germline V gene are DFQATT and SNEGSKA (reference sequence). The CDR3 covers 12 residues. DNA for the CDR3: TGCAGTGCTAGAGGGGGCAGGGGGGAGCAGTACTTC. Amino acid sequence: CSARGGRGEQYF.

Many counts were recorded for this clonotype. V is TRBV6-2 or TRBV6-3 and J is TRBJ2-7, with 7 bases lining up with TRBD1. The CDR3 runs to 16 residues. Looked up from germline, CDR1 is MNHEY and CDR2 is SVGEGT. With 0 bases clipped from V and 3 bases from J, the junction kept 8 bases outside the gene matches. This CDR3 reads CASSYSKGQSYYEQYF. The CDR3 DNA is TGTGCCAGCAGTTACTCGAAGGGACAGTCCTACTACGAGCAGTACTTC.

The genes are TRBV20-1 and TRBJ2-7, with TRBD2 identical over 11 bases. The CDR3 contains 13 residues. The ends lost 7 bases at V and 6 bases at J; junction bases unmatched: 8. Germline V gene sequence: CDR1 DFQATT, CDR2 SNEGSKA (reference sequence). The chain's CDR3 is CSVVSGRAREQYF. The CDR3 nucleotides are TGCAGTGTCGTTAGCGGGAGGGCCCGCGAGCAGTACTTC.

The chain couples TRBV5-5 to TRBJ2-7; 7 bases align to TRBD1. V shed 4 bases, J shed 4 bases, and the junction held 8 bases outside the gene matches. The CDR3 runs to 14 residues. Germline values: CDR1 SGHKS, CDR2 YYEKEE (reference sequence). The CDR3 nucleotides read TGTGCCAGCAGCACCGGACAGGCAATTTACGAGCAGTACTTC. As protein: CASSTGQAIYEQYF. Full variable domain (rest looked up from reference TRBV5-5 and TRBJ2-7): DAGVTQSPTHLIKTRGQQVTLRCSPISGHKSVSWYQQVLGQGPQFIFQYYEKEERGRGNFPDRFSARQFPNYSSELNVNALLLGDSALYLCASSTGQAIYEQYFGPGTRLTVT.

Only a few counts were recorded for this clonotype. J is TRBJ2-1 and V is TRBV5-1; the D call may be TRBD1 or TRBD2 (5 bases each). CDR3 size: 15 residues. Trimming cost V 4 bases and J 2 bases, with 13 bases left between them. Germline V lookup: CDR1 SGHRS, CDR2 YFSETQ. This chain's CDR3 is CASSPDWGTYNEQFF. In DNA, the CDR3 is TGCGCCAGCAGCCCGGACTGGGGGACCTACAATGAGCAGTTCTTC.

The chain employs TRBV7-9 and TRBJ2-1; D is perhaps TRBD1 (5 bases). Per germline, CDR1 SEHNR and CDR2 FQNEAQ (reference sequence). Trimming removed 0 bases at V and 9 bases at J, with 6 bases between. The CDR3 totals 12 residues. The CDR3 nucleotides read TGTGCCAGCAGCTTAGCCCAGGGTGAGCAGTTCTTC. Protein sequence: CASSLAQGEQFF.

The chain joins TRBV20-1 to TRBJ2-1; tentative D call: TRBD1 (5 bases). The V gene's germline CDR1 is DFQATT and CDR2 SNEGSKA (reference sequence). CDR3 length equals 15 residues. V gave up 5 bases and J gave up 0 bases, with 14 bases separating them. The CDR3 DNA sequence: TGCAGTGCTCCTTCTAGGGGTTCCTCCTACAATGAGCAGTTCTTC. Its protein product is CSAPSRGSSYNEQFF.

This clonotype has ten or more counts. The chain has TRBV18 and TRBJ1-5, with TRBD1 matching over 7 bases. The CDR3 totals 14 residues. CDR1 and CDR2 (germline): KGHSH, LQKENI. V lost 3 bases and J lost 4; bases outside the gene matches: 3. The CDR3 nucleotides read TGTGCCAGCTCACCTGACAGGGAAAATCAGCCCCAGCATTTT. Translated, it gives CASSPDRENQPQHF.

On this clonotype: This may be a read error: a much more frequent sequence differs by one nucleotide. The V gene is TRBV7-9, the J gene TRBJ2-7; no firm D call. The germline V and J ends were trimmed by 1 base and 2 bases, with 9 bases remaining between them. Germline loops: CDR1 SEHNR, CDR2 FQNEAQ (reference sequence). The length of the CDR3 is 14 residues. DNA of the CDR3: TGTGCCAGCAGCTTAGTAGGGTTCCCCTACGAGCAGTACTTC. Protein: CASSLVGFPYEQYF. Looking up the rest from reference TRBV7-9 and TRBJ2-7 gives the full variable domain: DTGVSQNPRHKITKRGQNVTFRCDPISEHNRLYWYRQTLGQGPEFLTYFQNEAQLEKSRLLSDRFSAERPKGSFSTLEIQRTEQGDSAMYLCASSLVGFPYEQYFGPGTRLTVT.